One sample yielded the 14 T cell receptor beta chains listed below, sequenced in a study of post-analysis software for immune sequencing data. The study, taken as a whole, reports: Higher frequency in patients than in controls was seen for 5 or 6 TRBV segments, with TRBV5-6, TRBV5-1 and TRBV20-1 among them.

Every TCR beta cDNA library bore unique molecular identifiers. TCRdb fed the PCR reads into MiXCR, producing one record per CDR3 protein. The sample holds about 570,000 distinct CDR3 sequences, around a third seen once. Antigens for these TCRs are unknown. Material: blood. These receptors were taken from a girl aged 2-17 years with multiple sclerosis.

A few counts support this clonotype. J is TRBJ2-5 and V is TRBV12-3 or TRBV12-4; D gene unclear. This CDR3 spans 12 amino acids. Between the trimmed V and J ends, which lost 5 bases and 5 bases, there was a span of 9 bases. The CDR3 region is CASSQERETQYF. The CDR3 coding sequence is TGTGCCAGCAGTCAAGAGAGGGAGACCCAGTACTTC.

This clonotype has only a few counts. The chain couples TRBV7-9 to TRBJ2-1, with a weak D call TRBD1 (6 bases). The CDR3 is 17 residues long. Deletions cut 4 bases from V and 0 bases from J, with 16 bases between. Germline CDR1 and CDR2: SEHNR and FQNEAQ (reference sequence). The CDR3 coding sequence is TGTGCCAGCAGCTCCACAGTTACAGGGTCCTCCTACAATGAGCAGTTCTTC. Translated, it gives CASSSTVTGSSYNEQFF.

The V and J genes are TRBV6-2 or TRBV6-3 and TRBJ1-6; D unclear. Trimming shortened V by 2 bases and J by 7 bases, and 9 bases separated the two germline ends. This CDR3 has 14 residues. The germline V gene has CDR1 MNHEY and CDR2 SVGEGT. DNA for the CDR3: TGTGCCAGCAGTTACAATGCAGAAAATTCACCCCTCCACTTT. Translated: CASSYNAENSPLHF.

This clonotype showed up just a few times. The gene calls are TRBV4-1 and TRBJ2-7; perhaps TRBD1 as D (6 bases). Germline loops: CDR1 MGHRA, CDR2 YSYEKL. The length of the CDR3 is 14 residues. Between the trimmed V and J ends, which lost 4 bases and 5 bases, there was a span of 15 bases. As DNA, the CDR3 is TGCGCCAGCAGCCTTATCAGGGGCGGCGACGAGCAGTACTTC. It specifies CASSLIRGGDEQYF.

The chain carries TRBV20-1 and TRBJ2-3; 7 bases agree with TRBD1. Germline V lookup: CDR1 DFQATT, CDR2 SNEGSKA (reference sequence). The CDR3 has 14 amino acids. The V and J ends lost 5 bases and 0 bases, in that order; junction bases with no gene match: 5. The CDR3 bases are TGCAGTGCTCTCAGGGACAGTAGCACAGATACGCAGTATTTT. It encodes CSALRDSSTDTQYF.

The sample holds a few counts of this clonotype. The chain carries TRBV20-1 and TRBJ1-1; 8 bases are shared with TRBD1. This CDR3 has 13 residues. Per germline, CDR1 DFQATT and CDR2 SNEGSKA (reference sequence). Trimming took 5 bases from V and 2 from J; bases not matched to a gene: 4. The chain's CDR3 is CSAADRGNTEAFF. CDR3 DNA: TGCAGTGCTGCCGACAGGGGAAACACTGAAGCTTTCTTT.

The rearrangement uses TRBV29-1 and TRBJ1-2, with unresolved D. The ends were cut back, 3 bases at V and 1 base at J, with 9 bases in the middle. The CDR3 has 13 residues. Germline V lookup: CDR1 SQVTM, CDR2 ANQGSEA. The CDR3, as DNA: TGCAGCGTTGATCCGACAAGTAACTATGGCTACACCTTC. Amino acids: CSVDPTSNYGYTF.

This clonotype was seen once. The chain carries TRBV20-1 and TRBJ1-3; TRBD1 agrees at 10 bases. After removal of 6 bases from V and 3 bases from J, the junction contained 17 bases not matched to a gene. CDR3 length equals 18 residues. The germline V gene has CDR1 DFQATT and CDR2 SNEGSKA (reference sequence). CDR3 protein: CSADIYPGQGFSGNTIYF. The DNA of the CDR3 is TGCAGTGCCGACATATACCCGGGACAGGGGTTTAGTGGAAACACCATATATTTT.

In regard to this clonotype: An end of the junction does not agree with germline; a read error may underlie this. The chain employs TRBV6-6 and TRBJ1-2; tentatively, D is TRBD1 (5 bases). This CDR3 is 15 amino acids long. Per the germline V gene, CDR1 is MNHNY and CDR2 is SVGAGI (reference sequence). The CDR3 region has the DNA TGTGCCAGCAGCGCGGTTGGCAGGGAGGGGTATGGCTTCACCTTC. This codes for CASSAVGREGYGFTF.

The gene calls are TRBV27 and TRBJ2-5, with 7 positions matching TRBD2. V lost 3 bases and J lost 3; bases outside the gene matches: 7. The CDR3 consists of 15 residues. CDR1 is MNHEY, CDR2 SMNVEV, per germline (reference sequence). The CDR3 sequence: CASSFRGTSEETQYF. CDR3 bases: TGTGCCAGCAGTTTTAGGGGTACTAGCGAAGAGACCCAGTACTTC.

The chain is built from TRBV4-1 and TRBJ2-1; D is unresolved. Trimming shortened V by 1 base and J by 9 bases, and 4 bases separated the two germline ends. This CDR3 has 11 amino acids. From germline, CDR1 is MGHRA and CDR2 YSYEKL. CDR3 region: CASSQVAEQFF. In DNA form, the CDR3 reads TGCGCCAGCAGCCAAGTTGCTGAGCAGTTCTTC.

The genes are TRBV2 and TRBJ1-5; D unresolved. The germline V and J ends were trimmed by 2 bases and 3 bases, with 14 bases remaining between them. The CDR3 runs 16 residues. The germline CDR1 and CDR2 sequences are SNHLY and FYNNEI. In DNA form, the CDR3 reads TGTGCCAGCAGTGAAACGCGGGTCGGGCTCAATCAGCCCCAGCATTTT. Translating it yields CASSETRVGLNQPQHF.

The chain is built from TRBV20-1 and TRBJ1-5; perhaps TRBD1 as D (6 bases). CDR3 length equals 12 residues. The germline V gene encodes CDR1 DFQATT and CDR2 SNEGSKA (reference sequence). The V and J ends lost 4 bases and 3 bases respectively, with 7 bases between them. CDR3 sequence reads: CSANRDNQPQHF. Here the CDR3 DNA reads TGCAGTGCTAACAGGGACAATCAGCCCCAGCATTTT.

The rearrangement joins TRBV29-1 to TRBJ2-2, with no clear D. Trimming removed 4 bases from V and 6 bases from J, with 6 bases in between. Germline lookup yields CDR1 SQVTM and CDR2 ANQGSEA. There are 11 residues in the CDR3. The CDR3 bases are TGCAGCGTTGGGTCGTCCGGGGAGCTGTTTTTT. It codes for CSVGSSGELFF.